What follows are 18 T cell receptor beta chains derived from one specimen sequenced in a study of blood T cell repertoires in COVID-19. The protocol was immunoSEQ multiplex PCR, while the TCRdb copy is restricted to in-frame clones and leaves out a portion. Here the sample spans around 450,000 clones, about nine tenths being singletons. Sequencing was carried out using PBMCs or T cells enriched from blood (not recorded which). The receptors come from a woman in her late teens or twenties who had recovered from COVID-19.

This chain connects TRBV3-1 (or the pseudogene TRBV3-2) to TRBJ2-5, with 11 bases matching TRBD2. V was pared by 0 bases and J by 2 bases, with 8 bases of the junction left unmatched. CDR1 is LGHDT, CDR2 YNNKEL, per germline (reference sequence). The length of the CDR3 is 18 residues. The CDR3 protein is CASSQDITSGGPQETQYF. The CDR3 nucleotides read TGTGCCAGCAGCCAAGATATTACTAGCGGGGGACCTCAAGAGACCCAGTACTTC.

In its sample, this clone was seen a few times. The chain joins TRBV19 to TRBJ2-7, with TRBD1 matching 7 bases. The CDR3 is made up of 13 amino acids. Looked up from germline, CDR1 is LNHDA and CDR2 is SQIVND (reference sequence). The V segment lost 6 bases and the J segment 4 bases; nucleotides outside the gene matches: 6. The CDR3, as DNA: TGTGCCAGTAGGGACAGGCGGAATTACGAGCAGTACTTC. This sequence encodes CASRDRRNYEQYF.

The chain has TRBV7-6 and TRBJ1-1; 8 nucleotides align to TRBD1. The CDR3 runs to 16 residues. Germline V gene lookup returns CDR1 SGHVS and CDR2 FNYEAQ. V lost 5 bases, J lost 5 bases, and 13 bases stayed unmatched. In DNA form, the CDR3 reads TGTGCCAGCAGCCACTCTGGACAGGGAGCGACAACTGAAGCTTTCTTT. Translation: CASSHSGQGATTEAFF.

V gene TRBV28 combines with J gene TRBJ1-1; no firm D call. Trimming pared 3 bases from V and 4 bases from J, leaving 12 bases between. The CDR3 runs to 14 residues. Per the germline V gene, CDR1 is MDHEN and CDR2 is SYDVKM. The CDR3 reads CASSFSYGITEAFF. In DNA form, the CDR3 reads TGTGCCAGCAGTTTTAGCTACGGGATCACTGAAGCTTTCTTT.

The chain combines TRBV14 with TRBJ1-1; D might be TRBD1 (6 bases). The V gene's germline CDR1 is SGHDN and CDR2 FVKESK. The V and J ends lost 3 bases and 6 bases respectively, with 11 bases between them. The CDR3 covers 13 residues. Here the CDR3 DNA reads TGTGCCAGCAGCCATTCCGGGACACCTGAAGCTTTCTTT. It codes for CASSHSGTPEAFF.

This clone was picked up a small number of times. This chain connects TRBV10-3 to TRBJ1-1, with D possibly being TRBD1 (6 bases). CDR1 and CDR2 (germline): ENHRY, SYGVKD. V was trimmed by 8 bases and J by 7 bases, leaving 14 bases between them. The CDR3 has 12 amino acids. The CDR3 loop is CAIGGRYIEAFF. The CDR3 nucleotides read TGTGCCATCGGGGGCCGATACATTGAAGCTTTCTTT.

The chain is built from TRBV19 and TRBJ2-5; TRBD2 is a possible D gene (6 bases). The V and J ends lost 9 bases and 4 bases respectively, with 24 bases between them. The CDR3 is made up of 16 amino acids. The V gene's germline CDR1 is LNHDA and CDR2 SQIVND (reference sequence). The CDR3 DNA reads as TGTGCCAGATCAGGCGGGACCCCGCAGTCCCCAGAGACCCAGTACTTC. Protein sequence: CARSGGTPQSPETQYF.

The chain has TRBV6-5 and TRBJ2-1, with 8 bases aligning to TRBD1. V was clipped by 2 bases and J by 7 bases; unmatched bases: 1. Germline CDR1 is MNHEY and CDR2 is SVGAGI. CDR3 size: 13 residues. The CDR3 loop is CASSYRTGNEQFF. In nucleotides, the CDR3 is TGTGCCAGCAGTTACAGGACAGGGAATGAGCAGTTCTTC.

V and J are TRBV11-3 and TRBJ2-3, with 15 bases aligning to TRBD2. Germline CDR1 SGHNT, CDR2 YENEEA. This CDR3 is 17 amino acids long. Germline trimming cut 6 bases from V and 4 bases from J; bases unmatched to any gene: 8. The CDR3 sequence is CASSPGLAGGPADTQYF. In nucleotides, the CDR3 is TGTGCCAGCAGTCCCGGACTAGCGGGGGGGCCGGCAGATACGCAGTATTTT.

The rearrangement uses TRBV30 and TRBJ2-2, with D possibly matching TRBD2 (5 bases). V lost 4 bases to trimming and J lost 4 bases, with 13 bases between them. CDR1 and CDR2 (germline): GTSNPN, SVGIG (reference sequence). The CDR3 extends over 14 amino acids. The CDR3 region is CAWTFPAGTGELFF. CDR3 nucleotide sequence: TGTGCCTGGACGTTTCCGGCGGGCACCGGGGAGCTGTTTTTT.

V usage is TRBV24-1 and J usage is TRBJ2-5, with TRBD1 as a possible D gene (6 bases). CDR3 length equals 16 residues. V was shortened by 3 bases and J by 2 bases, with 15 bases between the two germline ends. CDR1 KGHDR and CDR2 SFDVKD come from the germline V gene. The DNA for the CDR3 is TGTGCCACCAGTGATGCCGGACAGAGATATCAAGAGACCCAGTACTTC. This translates into CATSDAGQRYQETQYF.

V gene TRBV5-6 combines with J gene TRBJ1-5, with D perhaps matching TRBD1 (5 bases). The CDR3 extends over 18 amino acids. The V end lost 3 bases, the J end lost 0 bases, and 19 bases lay between the germline ends. Germline CDR1 and CDR2: SGHDT and YYEEEE. The CDR3 protein is CASSSWRERGPSNQPQHF. In DNA, the CDR3 is TGTGCCAGCAGCTCCTGGCGGGAGAGGGGACCTAGCAATCAGCCCCAGCATTTT.

The chain has TRBV9 and TRBJ2-3; 11 nucleotides line up with TRBD2. The V gene's germline CDR1 is SGDLS and CDR2 YYNGEE. The CDR3 loop spans 17 amino acids. The J segment lost 6 bases and the V segment lost 3 bases, leaving 12 bases of the junction unmatched. The CDR3 here is CASSALFSGGAGDTQYF. The CDR3 coding sequence is TGTGCCAGCAGCGCGCTATTTAGCGGGGGGGCAGGGGATACGCAGTATTTT. The full variable domain, its missing parts supplied by reference TRBV9 and TRBJ2-3, is DSGVTQTPKHLITATGQRVTLRCSPRSGDLSVYWYQQSLDQGLQFLIQYYNGEERAKGNILERFSAQQFPDLHSELNLSSLELGDSALYFCASSALFSGGAGDTQYFGPGTRLTVL.

This rearrangement joins TRBV3-1 (or the pseudogene TRBV3-2) to TRBJ2-1, with 10 bases fitting TRBD2. Germline loops: CDR1 LGHDT, CDR2 YNNKEL (reference sequence). The V gene end was trimmed by 1 base and the J gene end by 3 bases; junction bases not matched to a gene: 9. This CDR3 is built from 18 residues. The CDR3 loop reads CASSQVPSGGRFYNEQFF. The CDR3 nucleotides read TGTGCCAGCAGCCAAGTTCCTAGCGGGGGCCGGTTCTACAATGAGCAGTTCTTC.

The chain is built from TRBV3-1 (or the pseudogene TRBV3-2) and TRBJ1-2; D is unclear. The CDR3 covers 14 residues. CDR1 is LGHDT and CDR2 is YNNKEL in the germline V gene (reference sequence). V lost 1 base to trimming and J lost 0 bases, with 6 bases between them. As DNA, the CDR3 is TGTGCCAGCAGCCAAGTCGGAGCTAACTATGGCTACACCTTC. This translates into CASSQVGANYGYTF.

This clone was picked up one time. The gene calls are TRBV5-6 and TRBJ2-2; D not resolved. CDR3 length: 13 amino acids. CDR1 is SGHDT, CDR2 YYEEEE, per germline. The V gene lost 4 bases and the J gene lost 6 bases, with 10 bases spanning the gap. In DNA form, the CDR3 reads TGTGCCAGCAGCGAACTGGCGGCCGGGGAGCTGTTTTTT. Protein sequence: CASSELAAGELFF.

The gene calls are TRBV3-1 (or the pseudogene TRBV3-2) and TRBJ2-3; 7 nucleotides align to TRBD2. The CDR3 extends over 16 amino acids. Germline values: CDR1 LGHDT, CDR2 YNNKEL (reference sequence). The V gene end was trimmed by 1 base and the J gene end by 3 bases; junction bases not matched to a gene: 7. The CDR3 protein is CASSQVIERGTDTQYF. The CDR3 nucleotides are TGTGCCAGCAGCCAAGTTATAGAGCGGGGAACAGATACGCAGTATTTT.

The chain's CDR3 is CASSSLLDYFSTDTQYF. CDR3 coding DNA: TGTGCCAGCAGTTCCCTACTCGACTACTTTAGCACAGATACGCAGTATTTT. The gene calls are TRBV27 and TRBJ2-3; D is possibly TRBD2 (5 bases). The CDR3 is 17 amino acids. The germline CDR1 and CDR2 sequences are MNHEY and SMNVEV (reference sequence). With 4 bases removed from V and 0 bases from J, the gap between germline ends came to 17 bases.